One and the same sample provided the 22 T cell receptor beta chains below, sequenced in a study of T cell clonality in common variable immunodeficiency. Sequencing was performed with immunoSEQ multiplex PCR; in TCRdb, only in-frame clones are kept and a portion is missing. The counts give around 55,000 clones, none of them seen only once; about 0.9% is held by the top ten. Sequencing was performed on peripheral blood mononuclear cells. These receptors came from a person between 18 and 75 years old in good health.

This clone has at least ten counts. The read ends 3 residues shy of where the CDR3 ends; the end is completed using the germline J gene. J is TRBJ2-7 and V is TRBV7-6, with 13 bases lining up with TRBD2. The germline CDR1 and CDR2 sequences are SGHVS and FNYEAQ. This CDR3 is built from 15 residues. V was clipped by 2 bases and J by 3 bases; unmatched bases: 1. CDR3 bases read: TGTGCCAGCAGCTTAACTAGCGGGGGGGACTACGAG. This encodes CASSLTSGGDYE. The full-length CDR3 reads as CASSLTSGGDYEQYF.

This clone was observed many times. The read ends 3 residues early relative to the CDR3; the germline J gene fills the gap. The chain uses TRBV29-1 and TRBJ2-7; TRBD2 matches at 10 bases. The trim removed 4 bases at V and 6 bases at J, leaving 6 bases unmatched. Germline V lookup: CDR1 SQVTM, CDR2 ANQGSEA. This CDR3 is 13 amino acids long. CDR3 DNA, as far as it was read: TGCAGCGTTGTGACTAGCGGGTTGGGCGAG. This sequence encodes CSVVTSGLGE. The CDR3 as a whole reads CSVVTSGLGEQYF.

This clone was recorded at least ten times. The read gets to within 3 residues of the CDR3 end, and the germline J gene fills in the rest. This chain joins TRBV7-3 and TRBJ2-3, with D possibly being TRBD1 (5 bases). This CDR3 is built from 15 residues. Germline V CDR1 and CDR2: SGHTA, FQGTGA. The V and J ends lost 6 bases and 0 bases respectively, with 13 bases between them. The CDR3 reads CASSISGASTDTQYF. The DNA read from the CDR3 is TGTGCCAGCAGTATAAGTGGGGCTAGCACAGATACG.

The sample holds many counts of this clone. The read is 3 residues too short to cover the CDR3 end, so that end is filled in from the germline J gene. The chain has TRBV4-1 and TRBJ2-3, with D possibly TRBD2 on 5 matching bases. V shed 6 bases and J shed 1 base, with 14 bases lying between them. CDR1 is MGHRA and CDR2 is YSYEKL in the germline V gene. This CDR3 has 15 amino acids. The CDR3 loop is CASRLRVEGTDTQYF. The CDR3 bases that were read are TGCGCCAGCAGATTGAGGGTTGAAGGCACAGATACG.

Many counts were recorded for this clone. The CDR3 end falls 3 residues outside the read, so it is completed with the germline J gene. The rearrangement uses TRBV18 and TRBJ1-1; possible D gene TRBD1, 5 bases. This CDR3 is built from 15 residues. Germline CDR1 KGHSH, CDR2 LQKENI. V gave up 7 bases and J gave up 0 bases, with 15 bases separating them. CDR3 residues: CASFWGTYMNTEAFF. The sequenced part of the CDR3 DNA is TGTGCCAGCTTTTGGGGGACTTACATGAACACTGAA.

Only a few counts were recorded for this clone. Germline and junction disagree at one end, which may indicate a read error. The CDR3 is cut off 3 residues early in the read; its end comes from the germline J gene. V and J are TRBV7-2 and TRBJ2-3; 8 bases are shared with TRBD2. There are 15 residues in the CDR3. Germline V lookup: CDR1 SGHTA, CDR2 FQGNSA. The sequenced part of the CDR3 DNA is TGTGCCAGCAGCTTAGCGGGGACTAGGACAGAGACG. Residues: CASSLAGTRTET. The whole CDR3 is CASSLAGTRTETQYF.

This clone was seen repeatedly, ten times or more. The CDR3 goes on 3 residues after the read ends, and that part is filled in from the germline J gene. The rearrangement joins TRBV2 to TRBJ1-2; 7 positions match TRBD1. V gave up 5 bases and J gave up 0 bases; unmatched junction bases: 3. The CDR3 runs 14 residues. CDR1 is SNHLY and CDR2 is FYNNEI in the germline V gene. This CDR3 reads CASSQDRANYGYTF. The CDR3 bases that were read are TGTGCCAGCAGTCAAGACAGGGCTAACTATGGC.

This clone showed up many times. The sequence runs out 3 residues before the end of the CDR3; the remainder is reconstructed from the germline J gene. The rearrangement links TRBV19 to TRBJ2-1; D might be TRBD1 or TRBD2, each matching 6 bases. Germline V lookup: CDR1 LNHDA, CDR2 SQIVND (reference sequence). CDR3 length: 16 amino acids. V lost 1 base and J 0 bases, leaving 10 bases between the germline ends. CDR3 protein: CASSIGGGGSYNEQFF. The sequenced CDR3 bases are TGTGCCAGTAGTATAGGAGGAGGGGGCTCCTACAATGAG.

This clone was observed at least ten times. The read ends 3 residues shy of where the CDR3 ends; the end is completed using the germline J gene. The V gene is TRBV19, the J gene TRBJ1-1; no firm D call. The CDR3 sequence is 12 residues long. V shed 4 bases and J shed 1 base, with 4 bases lying between them. Germline V gene lookup returns CDR1 LNHDA and CDR2 SQIVND (reference sequence). Incomplete CDR3 DNA: TGTGCCAGTAGTACCTGGAACACTGAA. This encodes CASSTWNTE. The CDR3 reads in full as CASSTWNTEAFF.

This clone was counted at least ten times. The DNA ends 3 residues before the CDR3 does, and the rest of the CDR3 is filled in from the germline J gene. The chain has TRBV20-1 and TRBJ2-3, with 8 nucleotides matching TRBD2. CDR1 is DFQATT, CDR2 SNEGSKA, per germline (reference sequence). This CDR3 is built from 15 residues. Partial CDR3 DNA: TGCAGTGCTAGAGGTGCGGGGGGAGTAACTCAGCCG. As protein: CSARGAGGVTQP. The complete CDR3 protein is CSARGAGGVTQPQYF.

This clone has ten or more counts. The CDR3 protein is CASSYERQGRETQYF. The CDR3 bases that were read are TGTGCCAGCAGTTACGAGAGGCAGGGAAGGGAGACC. This sequence joins TRBV6-2 or TRBV6-3 and TRBJ2-5; possible D gene TRBD1, 5 bases. The sequence runs out 3 residues before the end of the CDR3; the remainder is reconstructed from the germline J gene. The CDR3 has 15 residues. Germline CDR1 MNHEY, CDR2 SVGEGT. The V gene lost 2 bases and the J gene lost 5 bases, with 15 bases spanning the gap.

In this sample, this clone turned up many times. Coverage ceases 3 residues before the CDR3 finishes, and the germline J gene fills in the end. V and J are TRBV6-2 or TRBV6-3 and TRBJ2-2; D might be TRBD2 (6 bases). CDR3 length: 14 residues. CDR1 and CDR2 (germline): MNHEY, SVGEGT. V shed 0 bases and J shed 7 bases, with 9 bases lying between them. CDR3: CASSYSTGGGELFF. The CDR3 DNA, read in part, is TGTGCCAGCAGTTACTCGACCGGGGGCGGGGAG.

This clone was detected many times. The junction does not match germline at one end; this may be a read error. The read ends 3 residues shy of where the CDR3 ends; the end is completed using the germline J gene. V and J are TRBV4-2 and TRBJ2-2, with a tentative D call TRBD1 (6 bases). The germline V gene encodes CDR1 LGHNA and CDR2 YNFKEQ. CDR3 length equals 17 residues. The CDR3 loop reads CASSQVGVAGDTGELFF. The sequenced part of the CDR3 DNA is TGCGCCAGCAGCCAAGTAGGGGTAGCAGGGGACACCGGGGAG.

A few counts support this clone. The part of the CDR3 DNA that was read is TGTGCCAGCAGCTTAGAGGGGCAGACA. It encodes CASSLEGQT. The entire CDR3 reads CASSLEGQTAFF. V usage is TRBV7-9 and J usage is TRBJ1-1; tentatively, D is TRBD1 (5 bases). The read terminates 3 residues before the CDR3 end, so the remaining end is supplied by the germline J gene. The CDR3 has 12 residues. Per the germline V gene, CDR1 is SEHNR and CDR2 is FQNEAQ (reference sequence).

This clone was recorded many times. The read terminates 3 residues ahead of where the CDR3 ends, so the germline J gene completes it. J is TRBJ1-2 and V is TRBV18; TRBD1 is a possible D gene (6 bases). V dropped 2 bases and J dropped 2 bases, with 24 bases sitting between them. The CDR3 totals 19 residues. CDR1 KGHSH and CDR2 LQKENI come from the germline V gene. CDR3 bases read: TGTGCCAGCTCACCAGGAGCCGGGACAACTGGGGCCTTAAACTATGGC. It encodes CASSPGAGTTGALNYG. Given in full, the CDR3 is CASSPGAGTTGALNYGYTF.

Many counts were recorded for this clone. CDR3 in amino acids: CASSKLAGVVDEQFF. CDR3 DNA (partial): TGTGCCAGCAGCAAGCTAGCGGGAGTGGTTGATGAG. The genes are TRBV9 and TRBJ2-1; TRBD2 matches 10 bases. The CDR3 extends 3 residues past the end of the read, so its final part is completed from the germline J gene. J lost 8 bases, V lost 4 bases, and 9 bases had no gene match. Germline values: CDR1 SGDLS, CDR2 YYNGEE. The CDR3 has 15 residues.

This clone was detected only a few times. The CDR3 end lies 3 residues beyond the end of the read and is filled in from the germline J gene. This sequence joins TRBV19 and TRBJ2-4, with D tentatively TRBD1 (6 bases). CDR3 size: 17 residues. Germline V gene sequence: CDR1 LNHDA, CDR2 SQIVND (reference sequence). CDR3 region: CASSIDIPRTAIVGQYF. Incomplete CDR3 DNA: TGTGCCAGTAGTATAGATATCCCCCGGACAGCTATCGTCGGT.

Many counts were recorded for this clone. The read falls 3 residues short of the CDR3 end, and the missing part is taken from the germline J gene. The V gene is TRBV28, the J gene TRBJ2-1, with 8 bases identical to TRBD2. The CDR3 consists of 16 residues. With V trimmed by 5 bases and J by 0 bases, 6 bases remained unmatched. Per germline, CDR1 MDHEN and CDR2 SYDVKM. Here the CDR3 reads CASSNEGLGSYNEQFF. The CDR3 DNA, read in part, is TGTGCCAGCAGTAATGAGGGACTAGGCTCCTACAATGAG.

This clone was counted at least ten times. The read ends 3 residues early relative to the CDR3; the germline J gene fills the gap. This chain connects TRBV5-4 to TRBJ2-7; D possibly corresponds to TRBD2 (6 bases). Germline loops: CDR1 SGHNT, CDR2 YYREEE (reference sequence). The CDR3 is 13 amino acids. With 6 bases removed from V and 3 bases from J, the gap between germline ends came to 13 bases. The sequenced CDR3 bases are TGTGCCAGCACCGGGACTCTCAACTACGAG. Residues: CASTGTLNYE. The CDR3 in full is CASTGTLNYEQYF.

This clone showed up many times. The CDR3 end falls 3 residues outside the read, so it is completed with the germline J gene. The chain has TRBV7-2 and TRBJ1-2; D remains unclear. Germline CDR1 SGHTA, CDR2 FQGNSA. The CDR3 has 13 amino acids. Trimming left V 3 bases short and J 6 bases short, with 11 bases between. The covered CDR3 bases are TGTGCCAGCAGCTTCGGAGGGCGAGATGGC. It codes for CASSFGGRDG. In full, the CDR3 reads CASSFGGRDGYTF.

This clone was seen at least ten times. The read halts 3 residues ahead of the CDR3 end, with the missing end drawn from the germline J gene. V usage is TRBV5-4 and J usage is TRBJ1-2; D is uncertain. This CDR3 spans 13 amino acids. The V gene lost 5 bases and the J gene lost 2 bases, with 10 bases spanning the gap. The germline CDR1 and CDR2 sequences are SGHNT and YYREEE (reference sequence). The DNA read from the CDR3 is TGTGCCAGCAGTACAGAGAGAAACTATGGC. It specifies CASSTERNYG. The whole CDR3 region reads CASSTERNYGYTF.

In this sample, this clone turned up many times. The read gets to within 3 residues of the CDR3 end, and the germline J gene fills in the rest. The chain has TRBV19 and TRBJ1-1; no clear D gene. CDR3 length: 13 amino acids. Germline V gives CDR1 LNHDA, CDR2 SQIVND (reference sequence). V shed 3 bases and J shed 4 bases, with 9 bases lying between them. The CDR3 bases that were read are TGTGCCAGTAGTATCGCAGGTCTCACTGAA. This translates into CASSIAGLTE. The full CDR3 protein reads CASSIAGLTEAFF.